These T cell receptor beta chains were read from a single sample in a study of T cell responses to AZD1222 COVID-19 vaccine. The table came from immunoSEQ multiplex PCR; TCRdb's copy has only in-frame clones and leaves some out. Among 150,000 to 200,000 clones, about 90% were seen once, and the ten largest hold around 1.3%. Specimen: peripheral blood, collected 28 days after the second AZD1222 dose. Receptors originate from an adult who received the AZD1222 COVID-19 vaccine. Each CDR3 is given with its conserved first and last residue. A D gene is named only where the DNA matches it firmly. Clone size is stated in some rows and not others, as once, few, many or a class when expanded.

J: TRBJ1-1
size: .
D: .
V: TRBV10-3
DNA: TGTGCCATCAGTGATTTCTCGACAGGACCGAACACTGAAGCTTTCTTT
CDR3: CAISDFSTGPNTEAFF

J: TRBJ1-3
size: .
D: .
V: TRBV28
DNA: TGTGCCAGCAGTATGAACAGGGTTGACTCTGGAAACACCATATATTTT
CDR3: CASSMNRVDSGNTIYF

J: TRBJ1-1
size: .
D: .
V: TRBV5-1
DNA: TGCGCCAGCAGCCCTGACAGGCGCGCTGAAGCTTTCTTT
CDR3: CASSPDRRAEAFF

J: TRBJ2-3
size: .
D: .
V: TRBV5-1
DNA: TGCGCCAGCAGCGACCGAACAGATACGCAGTATTTT
CDR3: CASSDRTDTQYF

J: TRBJ1-1
size: .
D: .
V: TRBV19
DNA: TGTGCCAGTAGTATCGGTGAGAACACTGAAGCTTTCTTT
CDR3: CASSIGENTEAFF

J: TRBJ2-5
size: few
D: .
V: TRBV30
DNA: TGTGCCTGGAGCTTCGGGCTTCAAGAGACCCAGTACTTC
CDR3: CAWSFGLQETQYF

J: TRBJ1-3
size: once
D: TRBD1
V: TRBV6-1
DNA: TGTGCCAGCAGTGAACCCCGGACAGGGTGGGCTGGAAACACCATATATTTT
CDR3: CASSEPRTGWAGNTIYF

J: TRBJ2-5
size: once
D: .
V: TRBV7-2
DNA: TGTGCCAGCAGCTTAGGCGGCAGGGGAGGGGAGACCCAGTACTTC
CDR3: CASSLGGRGGETQYF

J: TRBJ2-2
size: .
D: .
V: TRBV5-1
DNA: TGCGCCAGCAGCTCAACTAGCGGGGAGCTGTTTTTT
CDR3: CASSSTSGELFF

J: TRBJ2-1
size: .
D: .
V: TRBV6-2/TRBV6-3
DNA: TGTGCCAGCAGTGCACGAGCCAGGCCCCGCGGCGCCTACAATGAGCAGTTCTTC
CDR3: CASSARARPRGAYNEQFF

J: TRBJ1-1
size: .
D: .
V: TRBV7-9
DNA: TGTGCCAGCAGCTCGGGGGCTGGGACTGAAGCTTTCTTT
CDR3: CASSSGAGTEAFF

J: TRBJ2-2
size: few
D: .
V: TRBV4-3
DNA: TGCGCCAGCAGCCAAGAGGGGGGCGCGGGCAGGGGCACCGGGGAGCTGTTTTTT
CDR3: CASSQEGGAGRGTGELFF

J: TRBJ1-2
size: .
D: .
V: TRBV27
DNA: TGTGCCAGCAGTTTGTCAAGGGCAGAGTCGATCTATGGCTACACCTTC
CDR3: CASSLSRAESIYGYTF

J: TRBJ2-7
size: .
D: .
V: TRBV30
DNA: TGTGCCTGGAGTCTCGGGATTTACGAGCAGTACTTC
CDR3: CAWSLGIYEQYF

J: TRBJ1-2
size: .
D: .
V: TRBV24-1
DNA: TGTGCCACCAGTGACTCGTGGATCAGGGCGGAATTCTATGGCTACACCTTC
CDR3: CATSDSWIRAEFYGYTF

J: TRBJ1-1
size: few
D: .
V: TRBV15
DNA: TGTGCCACCAGCAGAGGGGGCGCAGGGGACACTGAAGCTTTCTTT
CDR3: CATSRGGAGDTEAFF

J: TRBJ1-1
size: .
D: .
V: TRBV3-1/TRBV3-2
DNA: TGTGCCAGCAGCCAAGATTGGGGCACTGAAGCTTTCTTT
CDR3: CASSQDWGTEAFF

J: TRBJ1-5
size: .
D: TRBD1
V: TRBV6-5
DNA: TGTGCCAGCAGTCCTGGACAGGGAGGTAATCAGCCCCAGCATTTT
CDR3: CASSPGQGGNQPQHF

J: TRBJ1-1
size: once
D: .
V: TRBV6-2/TRBV6-3
DNA: TGTGCCAGCAGTTACTCGACCTCATTCGACGAAGCTTTCTTT
CDR3: CASSYSTSFDEAFF

J: TRBJ1-1
size: .
D: .
V: TRBV5-6
DNA: TGTGCCAGCAGCTTCCAAAGTACAGGAAATGAAGCTTTCTTT
CDR3: CASSFQSTGNEAFF

J: TRBJ1-2
size: .
D: .
V: TRBV29-1
DNA: TGCAGCGTCGATGGGGGGCGAGGCTATGGCTACACCTTC
CDR3: CSVDGGRGYGYTF

J: TRBJ1-1
size: .
D: TRBD1
V: TRBV7-9
DNA: TGTGCCAGCAGCTTAGCGCCGGGACAGGGGTTTGTAAGAGCTTTCTTT
CDR3: CASSLAPGQGFVRAFF

J: TRBJ1-2
size: .
D: .
V: TRBV30
DNA: TGTGCCTGGAAGCCCCGCTTGGCTAACTATGGCTACACCTTC
CDR3: CAWKPRLANYGYTF

J: TRBJ1-2
size: .
D: .
V: TRBV18
DNA: TGTGCCAGCTCACCACGGGTGGGGGAGTATGGCTACACCTTC
CDR3: CASSPRVGEYGYTF

J: TRBJ2-1
size: .
D: TRBD2
V: TRBV29-1
DNA: TGCAGCGTCTCAGCGGGAGGGGCTCTAAATGAGCAGTTCTTC
CDR3: CSVSAGGALNEQFF

J: TRBJ2-3
size: .
D: .
V: TRBV5-1
DNA: TGCGCCAGCAGCCAGACAGAACCCACAGATACGCAGTATTTT
CDR3: CASSQTEPTDTQYF

J: TRBJ1-1
size: .
D: TRBD1
V: TRBV4-1
DNA: TGCGCCAGCAGTCCCCCAGGCCAGGGGGTGATGAACACTGAAGCTTTCTTT
CDR3: CASSPPGQGVMNTEAFF

J: TRBJ2-7
size: .
D: .
V: TRBV20-1
DNA: TGCAGTGCTAGTAAGGGCGGGGCTTCCCAGAGATACGAGCAGTACTTC
CDR3: CSASKGGASQRYEQYF

J: TRBJ1-2
size: few
D: .
V: TRBV12-3/TRBV12-4
DNA: TGTGCCAGCAGGGACGGAGGAAGGGGCTACACCTTC
CDR3: CASRDGGRGYTF

J: TRBJ1-3
size: .
D: TRBD1
V: TRBV6-5
DNA: TGTGCCAGCAGCCAAACAGGGGCGAATGGAAACACCATATATTTT
CDR3: CASSQTGANGNTIYF

J: TRBJ1-1
size: .
D: .
V: TRBV5-4
DNA: TGTGCCAGCAGCCCTTCCCTGGGGAACACTGAAGCTTTCTTT
CDR3: CASSPSLGNTEAFF

J: TRBJ1-2
size: .
D: .
V: TRBV5-4
DNA: TGTGCCAGCAGCTTGGTCGGGACCCGCTATGGCTACACCTTC
CDR3: CASSLVGTRYGYTF

J: TRBJ1-1
size: .
D: .
V: TRBV2
DNA: TGTGCCAGCCTGGGGGCTCGGAACACTGAAGCTTTCTTT
CDR3: CASLGARNTEAFF

J: TRBJ2-7
size: .
D: TRBD1
V: TRBV7-7
DNA: TGTGCTAGCAGCGTCGACAGGGATGGGGAGCAGTACTTC
CDR3: CASSVDRDGEQYF

J: TRBJ1-6
size: .
D: .
V: TRBV2
DNA: TGTGCCAGCAGTGAAGTCGGAGGGGCGGGAGATTCACCCCTCCACTTT
CDR3: CASSEVGGAGDSPLHF

J: TRBJ2-7
size: .
D: .
V: TRBV3-1/TRBV3-2
DNA: TGTGCCAGCAGCCAAGAATCGGGAGTCGTCAAGCAGTACTTC
CDR3: CASSQESGVVKQYF

J: TRBJ1-2
size: .
D: TRBD1
V: TRBV6-5
DNA: TGTGCCAGCAGGACCGGGACAGGGAACTATGGCTACACCTTC
CDR3: CASRTGTGNYGYTF

J: TRBJ1-2
size: .
D: .
V: TRBV28
DNA: TGTGCCAGCAGTCTGTACCCGGAGACTGGGGACACCTTC
CDR3: CASSLYPETGDTF

J: TRBJ2-3
size: .
D: TRBD1
V: TRBV11-3
DNA: TGTGCCAGCAGCTTAGATGAAGTGGGACAGGGGGACCATACGCAGTATTTT
CDR3: CASSLDEVGQGDHTQYF

J: TRBJ1-3
size: .
D: .
V: TRBV5-1
DNA: TGCGCCAGCAGCCAACAGGGTCCGGGGGACACCATATATTTT
CDR3: CASSQQGPGDTIYF